This T cell receptor (beta chain) was identified during a study of blood T cell repertoires in COVID-19. Study-wide background: Acute-phase and convalescent COVID-19 samples originated in the United States, Italy and Spain. Sources were T cells, B-cell-depleted T cells, or PBMCs; the material itself was cDNA or gDNA.

Authors' data handling: Counts of nucleated cells, estimated from reference gene primer amplification, were obtained. The repertoire was sequenced with immunoSEQ multiplex PCR; TCRdb's copy has only in-frame clones and lacks some. The DNA gave D and trimming, while V, J and clone size come from that table. The sample has about 240,000 clones, about 85% seen once; the top ten hold 6% to 9%. Germline assignment: CDR1 MGHRA and CDR2 YSYEKL. J was trimmed by 4 bases and V by 0 bases; bases with no gene match: 18. This CDR3 is built from 20 residues. The clonotype was recovered from a man aged 55 to 70 who had recovered from COVID-19. The V gene is TRBV4-1, the J gene TRBJ2-5, with 9 bases aligning to TRBD1. Sequencing was performed on peripheral blood. The CDR3 protein is CASSQEGQGRPKIGSETQYF. CDR3 coding DNA: TGCGCCAGCAGCCAAGAAGGACAGGGGCGGCCAAAAATAGGTTCAGAGACCCAGTACTTC.